This is a list of T cell receptor beta chains from one sample in a study of blood T cell repertoires in COVID-19. Data came from immunoSEQ multiplex PCR; TCRdb stores just in-frame clones and leaves some out. Of around 500,000 clones in the sample, approximately 91% were seen once. Sequencing was done on a sample of PBMCs or T cells enriched from blood (not recorded which). The receptors come from a woman between 55 and 75 years old who had recovered from COVID-19. CDR3s include the opening cysteine and the closing phenylalanine or tryptophan. The D gene is left open where the match is weak. Size values are once, few and many counts, or a class for expanded clones, and some rows have none.

D gene: NA; clone size: NA; J gene: TRBJ1-5; V gene: TRBV5-1; CDR3 DNA: TGCGCCAGCAGCTTGGATGCGTTTTTGCCGGGGCAGCCCCAGCATTTT; CDR3 protein: CASSLDAFLPGQPQHF
D gene: TRBD1; clone size: NA; J gene: TRBJ2-2; V gene: TRBV5-1; CDR3 DNA: TGCGCCAGCAGCCCCGGATCGACAGGGACCACCGGGGAGCTGTTTTTT; CDR3 protein: CASSPGSTGTTGELFF
D gene: NA; clone size: NA; J gene: TRBJ2-5; V gene: TRBV7-2; CDR3 DNA: TGTGCCAGCAGCTTAGGGGGTGAGGGAGGAGTTCGGACCCAGTACTTC; CDR3 protein: CASSLGGEGGVRTQYF
D gene: NA; clone size: few; J gene: TRBJ1-6; V gene: TRBV30; CDR3 DNA: TGTGCCTGGAGGCGGCGGGCCGTTTATAATTCACCCCTCCACTTT; CDR3 protein: CAWRRRAVYNSPLHF
D gene: NA; clone size: NA; J gene: TRBJ1-3; V gene: TRBV2; CDR3 DNA: TGTGCCAGCATATTGGAGAGGAGCCTCTCTGGAAACACCATATATTTT; CDR3 protein: CASILERSLSGNTIYF
D gene: NA; clone size: few; J gene: TRBJ1-2; V gene: TRBV3-1/TRBV3-2; CDR3 DNA: TGTGCCAGCAGCGCCTTGAGCTCTAACTATGGCTACACCTTC; CDR3 protein: CASSALSSNYGYTF
D gene: NA; clone size: NA; J gene: TRBJ2-1; V gene: TRBV7-9; CDR3 DNA: TGTGCCAGCAGCATAAGGAACTCAGTGGGGGGGCATAATGAGCAGTTCTTC; CDR3 protein: CASSIRNSVGGHNEQFF
D gene: NA; clone size: NA; J gene: TRBJ2-3; V gene: TRBV29-1; CDR3 DNA: TGCAGCGTTGAGGGTTTCAAGGGGGATGGCACAGATACGCAGTATTTT; CDR3 protein: CSVEGFKGDGTDTQYF
D gene: NA; clone size: NA; J gene: TRBJ2-7; V gene: TRBV3-1/TRBV3-2; CDR3 DNA: TGTGCCAGCAGCCAAGGCAGGGGGAGGACCTACGAGCAGTACTTC; CDR3 protein: CASSQGRGRTYEQYF
D gene: TRBD2; clone size: NA; J gene: TRBJ2-3; V gene: TRBV30; CDR3 DNA: TGTGCCTGGAGTCCGAGACTATTCAGACTAGCGGGGAACACAGATACGCAGTATTTT; CDR3 protein: CAWSPRLFRLAGNTDTQYF
D gene: NA; clone size: NA; J gene: TRBJ1-4; V gene: TRBV7-9; CDR3 DNA: TGTGCCAGCAGCAGGACAGATAATGAAAAACTGTTTTTT; CDR3 protein: CASSRTDNEKLFF
D gene: TRBD1; clone size: NA; J gene: TRBJ1-2; V gene: TRBV10-3; CDR3 DNA: TGTGCCATCACCTCGGGACAGGGGACCTACACCTTC; CDR3 protein: CAITSGQGTYTF
D gene: NA; clone size: NA; J gene: TRBJ2-3; V gene: TRBV7-6; CDR3 DNA: TGTGCCAGCAGCTTAGCAGGACGGACACATATCACAGATACGCAGTATTTT; CDR3 protein: CASSLAGRTHITDTQYF
D gene: NA; clone size: NA; J gene: TRBJ1-5; V gene: TRBV30; CDR3 DNA: TGTGCCTGGAGTGTTCGGGGAGGGGTTTACAGCAATCAGCCCCAGCATTTT; CDR3 protein: CAWSVRGGVYSNQPQHF
D gene: TRBD2; clone size: NA; J gene: TRBJ2-2; V gene: TRBV2; CDR3 DNA: TGTGCCAGCAGTGAGGCTAGCGGGGGATTGCGTACCGGGGAGCTGTTTTTT; CDR3 protein: CASSEASGGLRTGELFF
D gene: NA; clone size: NA; J gene: TRBJ1-2; V gene: TRBV7-9; CDR3 DNA: TGTGCCAGCCGGGACATTTTGGTTGGCTACACCTTC; CDR3 protein: CASRDILVGYTF
D gene: TRBD1; clone size: NA; J gene: TRBJ1-2; V gene: TRBV29-1; CDR3 DNA: TGCAGCGGGTACCGACAGGGCTATGGCTACACCTTC; CDR3 protein: CSGYRQGYGYTF
D gene: TRBD1; clone size: NA; J gene: TRBJ1-1; V gene: TRBV10-3; CDR3 DNA: TGTGCCATCAGCACAGGGGAGGACACTGAAGCTTTCTTT; CDR3 protein: CAISTGEDTEAFF
D gene: NA; clone size: NA; J gene: TRBJ2-1; V gene: TRBV5-1; CDR3 DNA: TGCGCCAGTGCAGGGGTTGGCTCCTACAATGAGCAGTTCTTC; CDR3 protein: CASAGVGSYNEQFF
D gene: TRBD2; clone size: NA; J gene: TRBJ2-5; V gene: TRBV5-1; CDR3 DNA: TGCGCCAGCAGCTTGCAAGCGGGGGCTCAAGAGACCCAGTACTTC; CDR3 protein: CASSLQAGAQETQYF
D gene: NA; clone size: NA; J gene: TRBJ2-1; V gene: TRBV5-1; CDR3 DNA: TGCGCCAGCAGCTTGGGGTTGGGCGAAAACAATGAGCAGTTCTTC; CDR3 protein: CASSLGLGENNEQFF
D gene: TRBD2; clone size: NA; J gene: TRBJ2-3; V gene: TRBV7-2; CDR3 DNA: TGTGCCAGCAGCCGCACGGTGACTAGCGGGGCCCAAAGCACAGATACGCAGTATTTT; CDR3 protein: CASSRTVTSGAQSTDTQYF
D gene: NA; clone size: NA; J gene: TRBJ2-3; V gene: TRBV6-5; CDR3 DNA: TGTGCCAGCAGTTACGCGAGGGGGGGATTTCCAGATACGCAGTATTTT; CDR3 protein: CASSYARGGFPDTQYF
D gene: TRBD2; clone size: NA; J gene: TRBJ2-2; V gene: TRBV2; CDR3 DNA: TGTGCCAGCAGTGATGTTGGGGGAGGGTCACAAACCGGGGAGCTGTTTTTT; CDR3 protein: CASSDVGGGSQTGELFF
D gene: NA; clone size: NA; J gene: TRBJ2-3; V gene: TRBV2; CDR3 DNA: TGTGCCAGTCGGGACACAGATACGCAGTATTTT; CDR3 protein: CASRDTDTQYF
D gene: NA; clone size: NA; J gene: TRBJ2-5; V gene: TRBV18; CDR3 DNA: TGTGCCAGCTCACCACCGAGCGCGGGAGAGACCCAGTACTTC; CDR3 protein: CASSPPSAGETQYF
D gene: TRBD2; clone size: NA; J gene: TRBJ2-3; V gene: TRBV27; CDR3 DNA: TGTGCCAGCAGTTCTAGCGGGGGGAGAACAGATACGCAGTATTTT; CDR3 protein: CASSSSGGRTDTQYF
D gene: TRBD2; clone size: NA; J gene: TRBJ2-1; V gene: TRBV11-2; CDR3 DNA: TGTGCCAGCAGCTTAGATCACGGCGGGGGGTCCTTCAATGAGCAGTTCTTC; CDR3 protein: CASSLDHGGGSFNEQFF
D gene: TRBD1; clone size: NA; J gene: TRBJ1-3; V gene: TRBV5-4; CDR3 DNA: TGTGCCAGCAGCGCTGCAGCGGACAGGGGCTCTGGAAACACCATATATTTT; CDR3 protein: CASSAAADRGSGNTIYF
D gene: NA; clone size: NA; J gene: TRBJ1-4; V gene: TRBV12-5; CDR3 DNA: TGTGCTAGTGGTTTGTCACAGGGAGCAACTAATGAAAAACTGTTTTTT; CDR3 protein: CASGLSQGATNEKLFF
D gene: TRBD1; clone size: NA; J gene: TRBJ2-2; V gene: TRBV7-9; CDR3 DNA: TGTGCCAGCAGCTTGACAGGGTCGGGCACCGGGGAGCTGTTTTTT; CDR3 protein: CASSLTGSGTGELFF
D gene: NA; clone size: few; J gene: TRBJ2-7; V gene: TRBV5-6; CDR3 DNA: TGTGCCAGCAGCCTCCAGGGGCATCTGACCTACGAGCAGTACTTC; CDR3 protein: CASSLQGHLTYEQYF
D gene: NA; clone size: NA; J gene: TRBJ2-6; V gene: TRBV5-1; CDR3 DNA: TGCGCCAGCAGCGGGAAAGGAGGCAAATCTGGGGCCAACGTCCTGACTTTC; CDR3 protein: CASSGKGGKSGANVLTF
D gene: TRBD1; clone size: few; J gene: TRBJ2-7; V gene: TRBV6-5; CDR3 DNA: TGTGCCAGCAGTTACCTGCGGACAGGCCCCGAGCAGTACTTC; CDR3 protein: CASSYLRTGPEQYF
D gene: NA; clone size: NA; J gene: TRBJ1-5; V gene: TRBV24-1; CDR3 DNA: TGTGCCACCAGTGACCCCCAGGGATGGGCCCAGCATTTT; CDR3 protein: CATSDPQGWAQHF
D gene: NA; clone size: NA; J gene: TRBJ2-2; V gene: TRBV18; CDR3 DNA: TGTGCCAGCTCTCTGGACATGGTGAACACCGGGGAGCTGTTTTTT; CDR3 protein: CASSLDMVNTGELFF
D gene: TRBD1; clone size: NA; J gene: TRBJ2-5; V gene: TRBV29-1; CDR3 DNA: TGCAGCGTTCGACGGACAGGGGGCAGTTGGGAGACCCAGTACTTC; CDR3 protein: CSVRRTGGSWETQYF
D gene: TRBD2; clone size: few; J gene: TRBJ2-5; V gene: TRBV5-1; CDR3 DNA: TGCGCCAGCAGCTTAGCGGGGCATCAAGAGACCCAGTACTTC; CDR3 protein: CASSLAGHQETQYF
D gene: NA; clone size: NA; J gene: TRBJ1-5; V gene: TRBV30; CDR3 DNA: TGTGCCTGGAGTTTCGGGGGTGGCAATCAGCCCCAGCATTTT; CDR3 protein: CAWSFGGGNQPQHF
D gene: TRBD2; clone size: NA; J gene: TRBJ2-3; V gene: TRBV5-4; CDR3 DNA: TGTGCCAGCAGAGGCGGGGGGGCCATAGATACGCAGTATTTT; CDR3 protein: CASRGGGAIDTQYF
D gene: TRBD1; clone size: NA; J gene: TRBJ2-7; V gene: TRBV9; CDR3 DNA: TGTGCCAGCAGCGTCGGGACAGGTGACGAGCAGTACTTC; CDR3 protein: CASSVGTGDEQYF
D gene: NA; clone size: NA; J gene: TRBJ2-2; V gene: TRBV7-6; CDR3 DNA: TGTGCCAGCAGCTTAGCGCCGACAGGCTCCTCAACCGGGGAGCTGTTTTTT; CDR3 protein: CASSLAPTGSSTGELFF
D gene: NA; clone size: NA; J gene: TRBJ2-2; V gene: TRBV7-8; CDR3 DNA: TGTGCCAGCAGCTCTAACTCTAGAGAAACCGGGGAGCTGTTTTTT; CDR3 protein: CASSSNSRETGELFF
D gene: NA; clone size: NA; J gene: TRBJ1-5; V gene: TRBV2; CDR3 DNA: TGTGCCAGCACCGCACAGGGTCTGGGCAATCAGCCCCAGCATTTT; CDR3 protein: CASTAQGLGNQPQHF
D gene: TRBD2; clone size: NA; J gene: TRBJ2-2; V gene: TRBV28; CDR3 DNA: TGTGCCACCCGGGGGGTTTTTTCCGGGGAGCTGTTTTTT; CDR3 protein: CATRGVFSGELFF
D gene: TRBD1; clone size: NA; J gene: TRBJ2-1; V gene: TRBV12-5; CDR3 DNA: TGTGCTAGTGGTACAGACAGGGTTGAGGGGCAGTTCTTC; CDR3 protein: CASGTDRVEGQFF
D gene: TRBD2; clone size: NA; J gene: TRBJ2-7; V gene: TRBV10-3; CDR3 DNA: TGTGCCATCAGTGGGGGACTAGCGGGGATCTACGAGCAGTACTTC; CDR3 protein: CAISGGLAGIYEQYF
D gene: NA; clone size: few; J gene: TRBJ1-2; V gene: TRBV19; CDR3 DNA: TGTGCCAGTAGTATAGATGCTGACAGGAACTATGGCTACACCTTC; CDR3 protein: CASSIDADRNYGYTF
D gene: NA; clone size: NA; J gene: TRBJ1-5; V gene: TRBV28; CDR3 DNA: TGTGCCAGCAGTTTCGTTGAGGACATACACCTTCAGCCCCAGCATTTT; CDR3 protein: CASSFVEDIHLQPQHF
D gene: TRBD1; clone size: once; J gene: TRBJ1-6; V gene: TRBV4-2; CDR3 DNA: TGTGCCAGCAGCCAGAGCCGGGACAGGGACCCCCCCTATAATTCACCCCTCCACTTT; CDR3 protein: CASSQSRDRDPPYNSPLHF
D gene: NA; clone size: NA; J gene: TRBJ2-1; V gene: TRBV24-1; CDR3 DNA: TGTGCCACCAGTTCAGGCCAAGGATCCTACAATGAGCAGTTCTTC; CDR3 protein: CATSSGQGSYNEQFF
D gene: NA; clone size: NA; J gene: TRBJ2-5; V gene: TRBV27; CDR3 DNA: TGTGCCAGCAGTTCCCGAGACACTTACCAAGAGACCCAGTACTTC; CDR3 protein: CASSSRDTYQETQYF
D gene: NA; clone size: NA; J gene: TRBJ2-7; V gene: TRBV12-3/TRBV12-4; CDR3 DNA: TGTGCCAGCAGTTTAGGAGGCGACGAGCAGTACTTC; CDR3 protein: CASSLGGDEQYF
D gene: NA; clone size: NA; J gene: TRBJ1-6; V gene: TRBV5-1; CDR3 DNA: TGCGCCAGCAGCTTGACCGGGACAAATGATAATTCACCCCTCCACTTT; CDR3 protein: CASSLTGTNDNSPLHF
D gene: TRBD1; clone size: NA; J gene: TRBJ1-2; V gene: TRBV30; CDR3 DNA: TGTGCCTGGACCCCAGGGGACAGGGAAGACACCTTC; CDR3 protein: CAWTPGDREDTF
D gene: NA; clone size: NA; J gene: TRBJ1-3; V gene: TRBV4-2; CDR3 DNA: TGTGCCAGCAGCCAAGGTCTTCGGGTGACTGGAAACACCATATATTTT; CDR3 protein: CASSQGLRVTGNTIYF
D gene: NA; clone size: NA; J gene: TRBJ2-3; V gene: TRBV27; CDR3 DNA: TGTGCCAGCAGTTCCGTCCGGGACTTAGGAGATACGCAGTATTTT; CDR3 protein: CASSSVRDLGDTQYF
D gene: TRBD2; clone size: once; J gene: TRBJ2-5; V gene: TRBV5-5; CDR3 DNA: TGTGCCAGCAGCTTTGGGACAGCGGGGGGGTCAGAGACCCAGTACTTC; CDR3 protein: CASSFGTAGGSETQYF
D gene: TRBD1; clone size: many; J gene: TRBJ1-2; V gene: TRBV25-1; CDR3 DNA: TGTGCCACCCGACAGGGGAATCCTAACTATGGCTACACCTTC; CDR3 protein: CATRQGNPNYGYTF
D gene: TRBD2; clone size: NA; J gene: TRBJ2-3; V gene: TRBV4-1; CDR3 DNA: TGCGCCAGCAGCCAAGTTCCAAAGACTAGCGGGGGCCAAGATACGCAGTATTTT; CDR3 protein: CASSQVPKTSGGQDTQYF